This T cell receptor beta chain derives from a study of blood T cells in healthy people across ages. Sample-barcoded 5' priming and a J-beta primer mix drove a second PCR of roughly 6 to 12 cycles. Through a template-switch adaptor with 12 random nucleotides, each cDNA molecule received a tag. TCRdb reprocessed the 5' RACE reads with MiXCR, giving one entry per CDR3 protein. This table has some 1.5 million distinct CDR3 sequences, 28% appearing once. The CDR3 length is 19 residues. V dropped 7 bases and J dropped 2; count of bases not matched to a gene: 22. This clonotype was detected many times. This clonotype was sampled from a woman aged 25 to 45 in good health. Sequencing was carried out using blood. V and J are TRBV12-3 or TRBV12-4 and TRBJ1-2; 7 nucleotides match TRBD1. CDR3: CASTPKVLGQSSPNYGYTF. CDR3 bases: TGTGCCAGCACCCCTAAAGTATTGGGACAGAGCTCTCCCAACTATGGCTACACCTTC.